Listed here is a single T cell receptor beta chain. The antigen is undetermined. J lost 6 bases, V lost 5 bases, and 9 bases had no gene match. Germline-derived CDR1 and CDR2 are MNHNS and SASEGT. This CDR3 contains 15 residues. This entry is derived from a study of cytotoxic CD8 clonotypes in ibrutinib-treated CLL. Looking at the study overall: Across the patients, 10 to 11 were relapsed/refractory, more than 14 treatment-naive and about 18 IGHV unmutated.

The repertoire was sequenced with immunoSEQ multiplex PCR; TCRdb's copy has only in-frame clones and lacks some. This sample has some 130,000 clones, with roughly 85% found just once. Points from the study as a whole: T-cell clonality at baseline went above that of age-matched healthy donors and rose and fell with circulating CD8+ T-cell counts.

The TCR sequence derives from a human donor with chronic lymphocytic leukemia. The chain carries TRBV6-1 and TRBJ1-5; 8 bases map to TRBD1. The sample was PBMCs, taken after 24 months of ibrutinib treatment. The CDR3 reads CASSPQGVVSQPQHF. DNA of the CDR3: TGTGCCAGCAGTCCACAGGGGGTGGTGAGTCAGCCCCAGCATTTT.